This T cell receptor beta chain comes out of a study of CD8 T cells in ankylosing spondylitis. Findings and limits, study-wide: Reactive arthritis synovial fluid and blood previously showed some of these motif variants. Disease-linked clones were CD8+ and relatively rare in peripheral blood. Ankylosing spondylitis blood appeared to be characterized by a TCR beta motif of roughly eight highly homologous variants.

Scientists made TCR beta libraries using quantitative 5'-RACE with molecular barcodes. TCRdb processed the 5' RACE reads anew with MiXCR; each CDR3 protein has one entry. The sample contains approximately 500,000 distinct CDR3 sequences, 10% to 15% of which appear only once. The germline CDR1 and CDR2 sequences are SGHRS and YFSETQ. The ends were cut back, 0 bases at V and 7 bases at J, with 13 bases in the middle. The CDR3 spans 14 residues. A remark on this clonotype: Its matching antigen is unknown.

The source is a male donor with ankylosing spondylitis. V gene TRBV5-1 combines with J gene TRBJ1-1; possible D gene TRBD1, 5 bases. Sequenced input: blood, either unsorted or a sorted T cell fraction (not recorded which). The CDR3 sequence is CASSLAPGGIEAFF. CDR3 nucleotide sequence: TGCGCCAGCAGCTTGGCCCCGGGGGGAATTGAAGCTTTCTTT. Combining the CDR3 with reference TRBV5-1 and TRBJ1-1 gives the whole variable domain KAGVTQTPRYLIKTRGQQVTLSCSPISGHRSVSWYQQTPGQGLQFLFEYFSETQRNKGNFPGRFSGRQFSNSRSEMNVSTLELGDSALYLCASSLAPGGIEAFFGQGTRLTVV.